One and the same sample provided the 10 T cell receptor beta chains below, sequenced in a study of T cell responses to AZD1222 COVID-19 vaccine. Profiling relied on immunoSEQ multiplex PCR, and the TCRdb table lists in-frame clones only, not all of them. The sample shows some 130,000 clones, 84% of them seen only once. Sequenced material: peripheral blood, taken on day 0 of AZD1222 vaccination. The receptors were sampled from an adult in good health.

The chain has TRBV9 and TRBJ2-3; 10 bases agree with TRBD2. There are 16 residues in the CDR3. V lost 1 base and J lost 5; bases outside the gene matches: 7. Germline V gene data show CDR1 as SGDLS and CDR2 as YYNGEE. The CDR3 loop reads CASSVSSGGQRDTQYF. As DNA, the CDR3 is TGTGCCAGCAGCGTAAGTAGCGGGGGGCAGAGAGATACGCAGTATTTT.

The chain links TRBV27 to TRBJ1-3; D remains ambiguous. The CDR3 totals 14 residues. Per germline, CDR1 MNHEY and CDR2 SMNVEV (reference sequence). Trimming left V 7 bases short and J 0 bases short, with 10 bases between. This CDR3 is CASIGLHSGNTIYF. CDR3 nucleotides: TGTGCCAGCATCGGACTGCACTCTGGAAACACCATATATTTT.

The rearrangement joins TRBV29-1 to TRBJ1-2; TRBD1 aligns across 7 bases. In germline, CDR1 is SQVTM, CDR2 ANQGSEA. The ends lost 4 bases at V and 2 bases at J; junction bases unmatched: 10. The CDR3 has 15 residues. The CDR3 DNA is TGCAGCGTTGGAGGGGGCAGGGGGACCAACTATGGCTACACCTTC. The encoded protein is CSVGGGRGTNYGYTF.

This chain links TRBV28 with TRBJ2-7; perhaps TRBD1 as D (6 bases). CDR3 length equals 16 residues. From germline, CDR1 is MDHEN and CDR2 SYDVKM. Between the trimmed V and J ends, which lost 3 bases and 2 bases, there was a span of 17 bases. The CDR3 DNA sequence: TGTGCCAGCAGTTTTGAACAGGGTTCAGTTACCTACGAGCAGTACTTC. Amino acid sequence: CASSFEQGSVTYEQYF.

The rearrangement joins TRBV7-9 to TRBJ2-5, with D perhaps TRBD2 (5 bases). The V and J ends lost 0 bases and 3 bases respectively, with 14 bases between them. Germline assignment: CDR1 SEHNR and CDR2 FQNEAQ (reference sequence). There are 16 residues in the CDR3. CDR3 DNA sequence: TGTGCCAGCAGCTTAGCCTCCGGACTCATAAAAGAGACCCAGTACTTC. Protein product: CASSLASGLIKETQYF.

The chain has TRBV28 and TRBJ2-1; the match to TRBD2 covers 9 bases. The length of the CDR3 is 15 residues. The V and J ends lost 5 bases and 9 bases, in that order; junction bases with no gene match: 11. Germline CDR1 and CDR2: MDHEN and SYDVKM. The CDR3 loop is CASSLGVAGVGEQFF. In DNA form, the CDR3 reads TGTGCCAGCAGTCTCGGAGTAGCGGGGGTAGGTGAGCAGTTCTTC.

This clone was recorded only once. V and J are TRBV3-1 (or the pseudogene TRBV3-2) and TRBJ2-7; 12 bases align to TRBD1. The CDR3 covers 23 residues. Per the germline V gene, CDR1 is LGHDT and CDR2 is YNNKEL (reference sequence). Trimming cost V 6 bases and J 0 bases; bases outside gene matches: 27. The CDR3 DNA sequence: TGTGCCAGCAGGAATCCGGGACAGGGGGCGACAATCAACTTTTACCTTCGCTCCTACGAGCAGTACTTC. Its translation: CASRNPGQGATINFYLRSYEQYF.

CDR3 protein: CASSETRGQPQHF. As DNA, the CDR3 is TGTGCCAGTAGTGAGACGAGGGGCCAGCCCCAGCATTTT. This sequence joins TRBV19 and TRBJ1-5; possibly TRBD1 for D (5 bases). Trimming left V 5 bases short and J 7 bases short, with 12 bases between. The germline gives CDR1 LNHDA, CDR2 SQIVND (reference sequence). This CDR3 region has 13 residues.

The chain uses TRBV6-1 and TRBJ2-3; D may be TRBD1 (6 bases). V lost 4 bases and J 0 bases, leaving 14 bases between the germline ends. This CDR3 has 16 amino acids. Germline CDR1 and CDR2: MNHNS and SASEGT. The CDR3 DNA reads TGTGCCAGCAGTGTGTCGAACAGGGCTAGCACAGATACGCAGTATTTT. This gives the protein CASSVSNRASTDTQYF.

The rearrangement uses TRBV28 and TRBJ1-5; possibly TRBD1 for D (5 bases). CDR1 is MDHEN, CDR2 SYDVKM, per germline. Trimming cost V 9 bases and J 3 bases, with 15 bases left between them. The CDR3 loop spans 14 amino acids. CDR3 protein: CASTQGSANQPQHF. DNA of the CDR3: TGTGCCAGTACTCAGGGTTCCGCCAATCAGCCCCAGCATTTT.